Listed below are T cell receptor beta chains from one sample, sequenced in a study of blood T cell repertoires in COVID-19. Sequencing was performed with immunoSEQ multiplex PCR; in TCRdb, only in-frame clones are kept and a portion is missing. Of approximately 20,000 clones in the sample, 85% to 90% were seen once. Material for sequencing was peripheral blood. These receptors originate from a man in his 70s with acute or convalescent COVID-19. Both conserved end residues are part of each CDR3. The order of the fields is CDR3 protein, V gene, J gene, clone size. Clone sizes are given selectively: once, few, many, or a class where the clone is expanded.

CASSPGLAGDTQYF	TRBV11-3	TRBJ2-3	NA
CASSLGGTEYNEQFF	TRBV11-2	TRBJ2-1	NA
CASSRPLAGIGEQFF	TRBV27	TRBJ2-1	once
CASSFLGSGGPRNTIYF	TRBV28	TRBJ1-3	NA
CASSGGQTLGTEAFF	TRBV5-1	TRBJ1-1	NA
CASSVFPAGAYEQYF	TRBV9	TRBJ2-7	NA
CATSDSSPLATRGTDTQYF	TRBV24-1	TRBJ2-3	NA
CASSFGDSVGQFF	TRBV12-3/TRBV12-4	TRBJ2-1	NA
CASSTASVNTEAFF	TRBV3-1/TRBV3-2	TRBJ1-1	NA
CATQGGTYEQYF	TRBV28	TRBJ2-7	NA
CSVGDYYNEQFF	TRBV29-1	TRBJ2-1	NA
CASSLSQGRGSPLHF	TRBV27	TRBJ1-6	NA
CASSLVQGGTGELFF	TRBV5-4	TRBJ2-2	NA
CASSPRVRTDTQYF	TRBV7-3	TRBJ2-3	NA
CASGSATNEKLFF	TRBV12-5	TRBJ1-4	NA
CASRETGQGAGGYTF	TRBV2	TRBJ1-2	few
CASSQVSAREADTQYF	TRBV4-1	TRBJ2-3	NA
CASSPWTSGGYNEQFF	TRBV27	TRBJ2-1	NA
CASSWGVNTEAFF	TRBV9	TRBJ1-1	NA
CASSVTEGDGYTF	TRBV7-9	TRBJ1-2	NA
CATRKTGTYEQYF	TRBV5-1	TRBJ2-7	few
CASSPTQGSYEQYF	TRBV11-2	TRBJ2-7	NA
CASSQSRLAVSYEQYF	TRBV23-1	TRBJ2-7	NA
CASSYAGLGIYEQYF	TRBV6-5	TRBJ2-7	NA
CASSQTSSNQPQHF	TRBV6-2/TRBV6-3	TRBJ1-5	NA
CASSPYGQGRGTMQSSYEQYF	TRBV4-2	TRBJ2-7	NA
CASTLQGGIASYNSPLHF	TRBV7-2	TRBJ1-6	once